This TCR beta chain was recovered during a study of shared clonotypes between healthy human individuals. This clone was observed a single time. The CDR3 spans 17 residues. The data were produced by immunoSEQ multiplex PCR, yet TCRdb's version contains in-frame clones alone and is incomplete. The table records about 380,000 clones, 90% to 98% of them present only once. This sequence originates from a man younger than 45 in good health. Sequenced sample: memory CD8+ T cells sorted from blood. Subset here: CD45RO+ cells pooled with CCR7-negative TemRA cells. The chain uses TRBV7-5 and TRBJ2-5. The end of the DNA aligns better with TRBJ2-7, so the J call may be wrong. TRBV7-5 is reported as a pseudogene. CDR3 sequence (DNA): TGTGCCAGAAGCAGGATGTGCGGACCTCAATTCATGGACGAGCAGTACTTC. Its protein product is CARSRMCGPQFMDEQYF.